The 19 T cell receptor beta chains below all came from one sample that was sequenced in a study of blood T cell repertoires in COVID-19. The method was immunoSEQ multiplex PCR; TCRdb's version includes in-frame clones alone and lacks a portion of them. Of some 280,000 clones listed, over 75% are singletons. Sample: peripheral blood. The receptors were sampled from a woman aged 55-75 years with acute or convalescent COVID-19.

V and J are TRBV9 and TRBJ1-1; D is perhaps TRBD1 (5 bases). This CDR3 spans 15 amino acids. V gave up 1 base and J gave up 1 base, with 11 bases separating them. In germline, CDR1 is SGDLS, CDR2 YYNGEE. The CDR3 DNA reads TGTGCCAGCAGCGTAAATGGGGGGAGGAACACTGAAGCTTTCTTT. Protein product: CASSVNGGRNTEAFF. Combining the CDR3 with reference TRBV9 and TRBJ1-1 gives the whole variable domain DSGVTQTPKHLITATGQRVTLRCSPRSGDLSVYWYQQSLDQGLQFLIQYYNGEERAKGNILERFSAQQFPDLHSELNLSSLELGDSALYFCASSVNGGRNTEAFFGQGTRLTVV.

The J gene is TRBJ2-7, the V gene TRBV28; 11 bases fit TRBD2. The V and J ends lost 5 bases and 2 bases, in that order; junction bases with no gene match: 8. The CDR3 consists of 16 residues. Germline V CDR1 and CDR2: MDHEN, SYDVKM. The CDR3 sequence is CASSASGTSGAYEQYF. The CDR3 DNA is TGTGCCAGCAGTGCATCCGGGACTAGCGGAGCCTACGAGCAGTACTTC.

The chain is built from TRBV3-1 (or the pseudogene TRBV3-2) and TRBJ1-2; 9 positions match TRBD1. CDR3 length equals 15 residues. Unmatched junction bases numbered 5, after V lost 1 base and J lost 5 bases. Germline CDR1 is LGHDT and CDR2 is YNNKEL (reference sequence). This CDR3 reads CASSQAGQGRYGYTF. The CDR3 coding sequence is TGTGCCAGCAGCCAAGCCGGACAGGGGAGGTATGGCTACACCTTC.

V usage is TRBV6-4 and J usage is TRBJ2-6, with TRBD1 matching over 7 bases. Germline lookup yields CDR1 MRHNA and CDR2 SNTAGT. This CDR3 contains 18 residues. V lost 3 bases, J lost 0 bases, and 8 bases stayed unmatched. The CDR3 DNA sequence: TGTGCCAGCAGTGAATCGGACAGGTTTCACTCTGGGGCCAACGTCCTGACTTTC. It yields the protein CASSESDRFHSGANVLTF.

The CDR3 here is CASNTQGPGNTIYF. The CDR3 DNA reads TGTGCCAGCAACACCCAGGGCCCTGGAAACACCATATATTTT. This chain links TRBV7-9 with TRBJ1-3; D perhaps matches TRBD1 (5 bases). Germline values: CDR1 SEHNR, CDR2 FQNEAQ (reference sequence). V lost 7 bases, J lost 2 bases, and 12 bases lay in between. This CDR3 region has 14 residues.

The chain uses TRBV16 and TRBJ2-1; 7 bases are a match to TRBD2. This CDR3 has 17 residues. Germline loops: CDR1 KGHSY, CDR2 FQNENV. Trimming took 5 bases from V and 5 from J; bases not matched to a gene: 15. The CDR3 DNA reads TGTGCCAGCAGCTTAATGAAACAGACTAGCTTGGACAATGAGCAGTTCTTC. Translation: CASSLMKQTSLDNEQFF.

V usage is TRBV7-9 and J usage is TRBJ1-2, with a tentative D call TRBD1 (5 bases). V gave up 5 bases and J gave up 5 bases, with 15 bases separating them. The CDR3 has 14 amino acids. The germline V gene encodes CDR1 SEHNR and CDR2 FQNEAQ (reference sequence). DNA of the CDR3: TGTGCCAGCAGCCTACTGCAGGGTGAATATGGCTACACCTTC. Translation gives CASSLLQGEYGYTF. Full variable domain (outside the CDR3, taken from reference TRBV7-9 and TRBJ1-2): DTGVSQNPRHKITKRGQNVTFRCDPISEHNRLYWYRQTLGQGPEFLTYFQNEAQLEKSRLLSDRFSAERPKGSFSTLEIQRTEQGDSAMYLCASSLLQGEYGYTFGSGTRLTVV.

This chain's CDR3 is CASSPLRTEAFF. In nucleotides, the CDR3 is TGTGCCAGCAGTCCCCTACGCACTGAAGCTTTCTTT. The chain uses TRBV12-3 or TRBV12-4 and TRBJ1-1; D gene unclear. This CDR3 has 12 amino acids. Trimming shortened V by 5 bases and J by 4 bases, and 8 bases separated the two germline ends.

The DNA of the CDR3 is TGTGCCACCAGTCTCCAGGGCGTGGGGGAGCTGTTTTTT. Amino acids: CATSLQGVGELFF. The chain has TRBV24-1 and TRBJ2-2, with D possibly being TRBD1 (5 bases). Germline CDR1 and CDR2: KGHDR and SFDVKD. CDR3 length equals 13 residues. The ends were cut back, 6 bases at V and 8 bases at J, with 12 bases in the middle.

The chain joins TRBV15 to TRBJ1-5, with D possibly matching TRBD1 (6 bases). V lost 1 base to trimming and J lost 2 bases, with 6 bases between them. This CDR3 is built from 14 residues. Germline V gene sequence: CDR1 LNHNV, CDR2 YYDKDF (reference sequence). The CDR3 loop is CATSRGQGNQPQHF. Written as DNA, the CDR3 is TGTGCCACCAGCAGAGGACAGGGCAATCAGCCCCAGCATTTT.

CDR3 in amino acids: CASSLSGAGGYEQYF. The DNA of the CDR3 is TGTGCCAGCAGCTTATCAGGCGCAGGGGGCTACGAGCAGTACTTC. The chain combines TRBV7-9 with TRBJ2-7, with 7 positions matching TRBD1. CDR1 is SEHNR, CDR2 FQNEAQ, per germline (reference sequence). This CDR3 contains 15 residues. The trim removed 2 bases at V and 3 bases at J, leaving 7 bases unmatched.

The rearrangement links TRBV18 to TRBJ1-1, with no clear D. The CDR3 runs 14 residues. In germline, CDR1 is KGHSH, CDR2 LQKENI. V lost 3 bases, J lost 1 base, and 9 bases lay in between. The CDR3 is CASSPKHRNTEAFF. As DNA, the CDR3 is TGTGCCAGCTCACCCAAACACAGGAACACTGAAGCTTTCTTT.

This clone was observed a handful of times. This sequence joins TRBV7-8 and TRBJ1-5; 9 positions match TRBD1. Germline CDR1 SGHVS, CDR2 FQNEAQ. V was clipped by 5 bases and J by 6 bases; unmatched bases: 11. This CDR3 has 16 residues. The CDR3 sequence: CASSPQPGQGIQPQHF. In nucleotides, the CDR3 is TGTGCCAGCAGCCCGCAACCCGGACAGGGGATTCAGCCCCAGCATTTT.

The genes are TRBV27 and TRBJ2-1; 7 nucleotides agree with TRBD1. Germline CDR1 reads MNHEY; CDR2 reads SMNVEV (reference sequence). The CDR3 consists of 11 residues. Losses at the gene ends were 7 bases for V and 14 bases for J; bases not matched to a gene: 8. CDR3 protein: CASTDRVHEFF. CDR3 coding DNA: TGTGCCAGCACCGACAGGGTTCACGAGTTCTTC.

The chain is built from TRBV9 and TRBJ1-3; unclear D gene. Germline V lookup: CDR1 SGDLS, CDR2 YYNGEE. With 0 bases removed from V and 0 bases from J, the gap between germline ends came to 10 bases. The CDR3 is made up of 16 amino acids. The DNA of the CDR3 is TGTGCCAGCAGCGTAGCTCCCGAGAGCTCTGGAAACACCATATATTTT. It yields the protein CASSVAPESSGNTIYF.

The rearrangement joins TRBV4-3 to TRBJ2-1; TRBD1 aligns across 10 bases. The J segment lost 8 bases and the V segment lost 4 bases, leaving 5 bases of the junction unmatched. Germline V gene sequence: CDR1 LGHNA, CDR2 YSLEER. CDR3 length: 14 amino acids. Here the CDR3 reads CASSPRTGGYEQFF. CDR3 coding DNA: TGCGCCAGCAGCCCACGGACAGGGGGGTATGAGCAGTTCTTC.

This clone occurred a few times. V and J are TRBV28 and TRBJ1-4; unclear D gene. Germline values: CDR1 MDHEN, CDR2 SYDVKM. The CDR3 runs to 14 residues. Trimming cost V 2 bases and J 8 bases, with 12 bases left between them. The CDR3 sequence is CASSLPRRAEKLFF. In DNA form, the CDR3 reads TGTGCCAGCAGTTTACCCCGGCGGGCAGAAAAACTGTTTTTT.

V gene TRBV7-3 combines with J gene TRBJ2-3; the match to TRBD2 covers 8 bases. Per germline, CDR1 SGHTA and CDR2 FQGTGA. The CDR3 runs to 15 residues. Germline trimming cut 2 bases from V and 3 bases from J; bases unmatched to any gene: 4. In DNA, the CDR3 is TGTGCCAGCAGCTTAGGAGGCGGGGGGACAGATACGCAGTATTTT. Its translation: CASSLGGGGTDTQYF.

The chain is built from TRBV28 and TRBJ2-2, with 8 positions matching TRBD1. This CDR3 has 16 amino acids. Germline CDR1 and CDR2: MDHEN and SYDVKM. The V gene end was trimmed by 6 bases and the J gene end by 5 bases; junction bases not matched to a gene: 11. CDR3 DNA sequence: TGTGCCAGCAGCCGTCGACTGACAGGGGTAACCGGGGAGCTGTTTTTT. Encoded protein: CASSRRLTGVTGELFF.